This T cell receptor (beta chain) was retrieved from a study of T cell responses to AZD1222 COVID-19 vaccine (dated by TCRdb to the early 2020s). As for the study more broadly: A total of around 240 trial participants underwent TCR sequencing, of whom 200 to 220 received two doses of AZD1222 and about 26 received two doses of the MenACWY control vaccine. Enrollment into the trials was organized by age into subgroups of 18-55, 56-69 and 70-plus years, and those subgroups contained approximately 160, 26 and 62 TCR-sequenced participants, respectively.

In the case of this clone: Its antigen remains undetermined. No much larger clone is present one base from it, and per-base qualities are unavailable.

What the study reported, not specific to this receptor: CD4 TCRs associated with the vaccine covered the entire spike protein, and the dominant responses were in regions 160-218 and 743-854. Spike-specific TCR breadth and depth rose significantly after two AZD1222 doses compared with day 0 and with MenACWY recipients. Conclusions about previously exposed vaccinees are limited because only a handful of AZD1222 recipients were SARS-CoV-2 seropositive at baseline. Reportedly, almost half of the unique spike-specific TCRs recognized epitopes lying outside the regions that are mutated in the B.1.351 and B.1.1.7 variants. Participants were mostly white British, with more females than males. The authors suggested clonal diversity may have been underestimated. The 56-69-year group was small, and its depth increase did not reach significance, likely because of low power. No day 14 peak-response samples were available, so repertoires were characterized only after the peak T cell response.

The sample's time point label, decoded: about 28 days (+/-7) after the second vaccine dose. AZD1222 recipients with second doses at about 4 weeks or about 12 weeks were pooled, because spike-specific TCR depth and breadth did not differ between schedules. The vaccinee samples were drawn from two UK trials, COV001 and COV002, one of which was a single-blind randomized controlled phase 2/3 trial testing AZD1222 (ChAdOx1 nCoV-19) in healthy adults. For TCRbeta chain sequencing, PBMC samples were collected from trial participants at day 0 and at day 28 after the second dose. The CDR3 regions of human TCRbeta chains were analyzed by immunosequencing. The original methods were these. Repertoire TCRs were matched against a reference library of SARS-CoV-2-specific TCRs generated with the MIRA antigen-specificity platform. Breadth meant the fraction of unique TCRs that were SARS-CoV-2-associated, whereas depth meant the fraction of total T cells that were SARS-CoV-2-associated. Using the MIRA data, every spike-specific TCR was mapped to the spike region that the TCR reacted to and assigned to either a CD4 or a CD8 class. Log10-transformed breadth and depth values were compared by one-way ANOVA with Sidak's multiple comparisons tests. TCRdb retrieved this table from immuneACCESS and kept in-frame rearrangements only. Not all clones are present; in checked studies, unresolved V genes account for under half, and no reason is known for the remainder. Clone size and the V and J calls come from that table; the DNA yielded D and trimming. This sample has 95,000 to 150,000 clones in its table, and approximately 90% of those were observed once. The ten largest make up under 3% of the sample.

This clonotype was sampled from an adult who received the AZD1222 COVID-19 vaccine. Source: peripheral blood, taken 28 days after the second AZD1222 dose.

The bases are TGTGCCAGCAGTCAAAACAGGGGGAGGGGCTACACCTTC. This encodes CASSQNRGRGYTF. The chain is encoded by TRBV2 joined to TRBJ1-2; 8 junctional bases match TRBD1. The CDR3 goes from the cysteine to the phenylalanine over 13 residues. Only the CDR3 DNA is retained, 39 bases long and in frame from the first base. V is pruned by 5 bases and J by 8 bases, leaving 7 bases of the junction without a gene match. The germline V gene provides CDR1 SNHLY and CDR2 FYNNEI.